This T cell receptor (beta chain) was recovered during a study of blood T cell repertoires in COVID-19. At the level of the study: Nucleic acid was either cDNA or gDNA, and it came from T cells, B-cell-depleted T cells, or PBMCs.

Generated by immunoSEQ multiplex PCR, the TCRdb table keeps only in-frame clones and is missing some. The table records approximately 140,000 clones, around 86% of them present only once. The TCR originated in a man in his 70s with acute or convalescent COVID-19. The sample was peripheral blood.

The CDR3 loop is CASSLGAGSDEQFF. The DNA for the CDR3 is TGCGCCAGCAGCTTGGGAGCAGGGTCTGATGAGCAGTTCTTC. This sequence joins TRBV5-1 and TRBJ2-1, with D tentatively TRBD1 (5 bases). Germline assignment: CDR1 SGHRS and CDR2 YFSETQ. V shed 0 bases and J shed 8 bases, with 12 bases lying between them. This CDR3 comprises 14 residues.